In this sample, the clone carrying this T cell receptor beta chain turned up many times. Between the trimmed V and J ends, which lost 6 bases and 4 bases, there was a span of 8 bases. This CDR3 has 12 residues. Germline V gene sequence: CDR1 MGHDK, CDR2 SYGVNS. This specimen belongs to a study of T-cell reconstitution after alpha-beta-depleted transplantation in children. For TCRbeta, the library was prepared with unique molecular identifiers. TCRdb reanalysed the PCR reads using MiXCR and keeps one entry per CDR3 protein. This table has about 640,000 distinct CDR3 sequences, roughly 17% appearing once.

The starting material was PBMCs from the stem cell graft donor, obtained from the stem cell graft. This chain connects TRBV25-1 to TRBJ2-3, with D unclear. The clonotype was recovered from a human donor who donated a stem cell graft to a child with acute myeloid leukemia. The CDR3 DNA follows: TGTGCCAGCAGCCAGATGCCAGATACGCAGTATTTT. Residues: CASSQMPDTQYF.